These 23 T cell receptor beta chains were all obtained from the same sample, sequenced in a study of T cell changes during pregnancy in multiple sclerosis. TCRdb keeps only in-frame clones here, not all; method: immunoSEQ multiplex PCR. This sample has about 40,000 clones, with more than 85% found just once. Specimen: CD8+ T cells from peripheral blood mononuclear cells, collected in the first trimester of pregnancy. The receptor set was obtained from a female donor with multiple sclerosis, enrolled in a pregnancy study.

The chain carries TRBV10-3 and TRBJ2-1, with D perhaps TRBD2 (5 bases). This CDR3 contains 16 residues. Looked up from germline, CDR1 is ENHRY and CDR2 is SYGVKD. Trimming pared 4 bases from V and 0 bases from J, leaving 13 bases between. This chain's CDR3 is CAISGVVEASYNEQFF. In DNA form, the CDR3 reads TGTGCCATCAGTGGGGTGGTGGAGGCCTCCTACAATGAGCAGTTCTTC.

The chain recombines TRBV6-5 with TRBJ2-7; D is possibly TRBD2 (7 bases). Germline V lookup: CDR1 MNHEY, CDR2 SVGAGI. Trimming cost V 11 bases and J 2 bases, with 16 bases left between them. The CDR3 is made up of 13 amino acids. The CDR3 DNA reads as TGTGCCGCGGGGGCGGGCAGTGCCTACGAGCAGTACTTC. Its protein product is CAAGAGSAYEQYF.

V and J are TRBV10-3 and TRBJ1-6; maybe TRBD1 (6 bases). The CDR3 is 13 amino acids. The germline V gene encodes CDR1 ENHRY and CDR2 SYGVKD. V was trimmed by 3 bases and J by 7 bases, leaving 7 bases between them. The CDR3 DNA follows: TGTGCCATCAGTGATACAGGGAATTCACCCCTCCACTTT. It is translated as CAISDTGNSPLHF.

This chain uses TRBV7-8 with TRBJ1-1; a weak D match, TRBD1 (5 bases). Trimming took 5 bases from V and 5 from J, leaving 6 bases between them. This CDR3 is built from 11 residues. Germline CDR1 and CDR2: SGHVS and FQNEAQ. The CDR3 here is CASSRGTEAFF. The CDR3 DNA follows: TGTGCCAGCAGCAGGGGTACTGAAGCTTTCTTT.

The chain employs TRBV27 and TRBJ2-7, with no clear D. This CDR3 is 14 amino acids long. CDR1 MNHEY and CDR2 SMNVEV come from the germline V gene (reference sequence). Trimming cost V 5 bases and J 2 bases, with 13 bases left between them. This CDR3 reads CASSPDTQPYEQYF. CDR3 sequence (DNA): TGTGCCAGCAGTCCAGACACGCAACCCTACGAGCAGTACTTC.

The chain couples TRBV6-1 to TRBJ2-3; 9 bases match TRBD1. This CDR3 contains 17 residues. V shed 2 bases and J 4 bases; nucleotides not matched to a gene: 10. Looked up from germline, CDR1 is MNHNS and CDR2 is SASEGT. Here the CDR3 reads CASSEWFGQGTADTQYF. Here the CDR3 DNA reads TGTGCCAGCAGTGAATGGTTCGGACAGGGGACCGCAGATACGCAGTATTTT.

The V and J genes are TRBV9 and TRBJ2-5; TRBD2 matches 10 bases. The CDR3 is made up of 18 amino acids. The V segment lost 2 bases and the J segment 5 bases; nucleotides outside the gene matches: 15. CDR1 is SGDLS, CDR2 YYNGEE, per germline. CDR3 in DNA: TGTGCCAGCAGCGTGACCTCGATCGAGCGGGGGGGACAGGAGACCCAGTACTTC. As protein: CASSVTSIERGGQETQYF.

This clone has just one count. The chain employs TRBV11-2 and TRBJ2-1, with 14 positions matching TRBD2. The length of the CDR3 is 18 residues. Germline CDR1 and CDR2: SGHAT and FQNNGV. Losses at the gene ends were 1 base for V and 4 bases for J; bases not matched to a gene: 6. CDR3 in amino acids: CASSLVGGLAGEYNEQFF. For the CDR3, the DNA is TGTGCCAGCAGCTTAGTTGGGGGACTAGCGGGGGAGTACAATGAGCAGTTCTTC.

This sequence joins TRBV27 and TRBJ1-2; no clear D. Germline V gene data show CDR1 as MNHEY and CDR2 as SMNVEV (reference sequence). The CDR3 has 12 amino acids. The V gene lost 8 bases and the J gene lost 0 bases, with 7 bases spanning the gap. The DNA of the CDR3 is TGTGCCAGCGGCTTGGCTAACTATGGCTACACCTTC. Protein product: CASGLANYGYTF.

The chain combines TRBV29-1 with TRBJ1-1; 7 bases map to TRBD1. The ends lost 1 base at V and 3 bases at J; junction bases unmatched: 5. The germline gives CDR1 SQVTM, CDR2 ANQGSEA. This CDR3 is 14 amino acids long. CDR3 sequence reads: CSVEGDRVYTEAFF. As DNA, the CDR3 is TGCAGCGTTGAAGGTGACAGGGTCTACACTGAAGCTTTCTTT.

This clone was observed a single time. This chain joins TRBV5-1 and TRBJ2-3; 7 bases align to TRBD2. CDR1 is SGHRS and CDR2 is YFSETQ in the germline V gene. The V segment lost 9 bases and the J segment 1 base; nucleotides outside the gene matches: 11. The CDR3 has 15 residues. In DNA form, the CDR3 reads TGCGCCACCTCTTACTGGGGAGGGGGCACAGATACGCAGTATTTT. Amino acid sequence: CATSYWGGGTDTQYF.

V gene TRBV5-1 combines with J gene TRBJ1-1, with D perhaps matching TRBD1 (6 bases). V lost 4 bases, J lost 0 bases, and 16 bases lay in between. Germline CDR1 is SGHRS and CDR2 is YFSETQ. This CDR3 has 16 amino acids. Written as DNA, the CDR3 is TGCGCCAGCAGCGGGGTGAGGGCAGGGGTGAACACTGAAGCTTTCTTT. Translated, it gives CASSGVRAGVNTEAFF.

CDR3 region: CASSRPQGQGAGELFF. Here the CDR3 DNA reads TGTGCCAGCAGCAGGCCTCAGGGACAGGGGGCCGGGGAGCTGTTTTTT. This chain connects TRBV7-9 to TRBJ2-2; 11 bases match TRBD1. V shed 5 bases, J shed 6 bases, and the junction held 8 bases outside the gene matches. CDR3 length equals 16 residues. CDR1 SEHNR and CDR2 FQNEAQ come from the germline V gene (reference sequence).

The V and J genes are TRBV4-1 and TRBJ2-1; 11 bases map to TRBD2. Germline CDR1 and CDR2: MGHRA and YSYEKL. There are 15 residues in the CDR3. Germline trimming cut 4 bases from V and 7 bases from J; bases unmatched to any gene: 6. The CDR3 bases are TGCGCCAGCAGCCTTAGCGGGGGGGCGCCGAATGAGCAGTTCTTC. Translated, it gives CASSLSGGAPNEQFF.

As regards this clone: At one end the junction does not follow the germline gene, possibly because of a read error. The chain employs TRBV13 and TRBJ2-7; 8 bases line up with TRBD2. The length of the CDR3 is 14 residues. Germline V gives CDR1 PRHDT, CDR2 FYEKMQ (reference sequence). Here the CDR3 reads CASSLAGTYYEQYF. The CDR3 DNA sequence: TGTGCCAGCAGTTTAGCGGGGACTTACTACGAGCAGTACTTC.

The chain's CDR3 is CASSPWSGQGIGEQYF. The CDR3, as DNA: TGCGCCAGCAGCCCATGGTCGGGACAGGGAATCGGCGAGCAGTACTTC. This chain uses TRBV5-1 with TRBJ2-7; 9 nucleotides match TRBD1. This CDR3 is built from 16 residues. With 4 bases clipped from V and 6 bases from J, the junction kept 14 bases outside the gene matches. Per the germline V gene, CDR1 is SGHRS and CDR2 is YFSETQ.

This clone showed up just once. The rearrangement links TRBV9 to TRBJ2-2; 7 bases match TRBD1. The V and J ends lost 3 bases and 6 bases, in that order; junction bases with no gene match: 5. Germline assignment: CDR1 SGDLS and CDR2 YYNGEE. CDR3 length equals 14 residues. In DNA, the CDR3 is TGTGCCAGCAGCGGCGCAGGGGGAGCCGGGGAGCTGTTTTTT. Translation gives CASSGAGGAGELFF.

This clone was detected once. The V gene is TRBV6-5, the J gene TRBJ1-5; D is uncertain. V lost 2 bases to trimming and J lost 6 bases, with 11 bases between them. Germline V gives CDR1 MNHEY, CDR2 SVGAGI. The CDR3 sequence is 14 residues long. CDR3 nucleotide sequence: TGTGCCAGCAGTTACGGCGGCCCGGGTCAGCCCCAGCATTTT. Amino acid sequence: CASSYGGPGQPQHF.

The chain joins TRBV6-5 to TRBJ1-2, with a tentative D call TRBD1 (6 bases). In germline, CDR1 is MNHEY, CDR2 SVGAGI. V lost 10 bases to trimming and J lost 2 bases, with 14 bases between them. The CDR3 contains 13 residues. CDR3 protein: CATMTTGNYGYTF. The DNA of the CDR3 is TGTGCCACGATGACTACAGGGAACTATGGCTACACCTTC.

This clone has ten or more counts. The chain has TRBV7-8 and TRBJ2-7; D may be TRBD1 (6 bases). The germline gives CDR1 SGHVS, CDR2 FQNEAQ. V was cut by 5 bases and J by 7 bases, with 15 bases left in between. This CDR3 is built from 13 residues. The CDR3 is CASSPHRAWEQYF. CDR3 bases: TGTGCCAGCAGCCCACACAGGGCGTGGGAGCAGTACTTC.

V and J are TRBV5-1 and TRBJ2-1; weak D call: TRBD2 (6 bases). The CDR3 extends over 16 amino acids. With 4 bases removed from V and 4 bases from J, the gap between germline ends came to 18 bases. Germline lookup yields CDR1 SGHRS and CDR2 YFSETQ. The CDR3 reads CASSETSGTYYNEQFF. CDR3 in DNA: TGCGCCAGCAGCGAGACCTCCGGGACTTATTACAATGAGCAGTTCTTC. The full variable domain, completed using reference TRBV5-1 and TRBJ2-1, is KAGVTQTPRYLIKTRGQQVTLSCSPISGHRSVSWYQQTPGQGLQFLFEYFSETQRNKGNFPGRFSGRQFSNSRSEMNVSTLELGDSALYLCASSETSGTYYNEQFFGPGTRLTVL.

The V gene is TRBV6-5, the J gene TRBJ2-2; 10 bases align to TRBD2. V shed 11 bases, J shed 6 bases, and the junction held 9 bases outside the gene matches. Germline CDR1 MNHEY, CDR2 SVGAGI. The CDR3 totals 14 residues. The CDR3 is CASGPGLASGELFF. DNA of the CDR3: TGTGCCTCAGGACCGGGACTAGCGTCCGGGGAGCTGTTTTTT.

V usage is TRBV9 and J usage is TRBJ2-7; possibly TRBD2 for D (5 bases). Germline-derived CDR1 and CDR2 are SGDLS and YYNGEE. CDR3 length: 14 residues. The ends were cut back, 5 bases at V and 5 bases at J, with 17 bases in the middle. CDR3 nucleotide sequence: TGTGCCAGCAGTGCCGGGATCGTACGCGACGAGCAGTACTTC. Translated: CASSAGIVRDEQYF.